These 27 T cell receptor beta chains were sequenced from one sample in a study of blood T cell repertoires in COVID-19. Sequenced by immunoSEQ multiplex PCR; TCRdb stores in-frame clones only, minus some. The data hold about 78,000 clones, with around 90% observed a single time. Sequencing used peripheral blood. The receptors shown here come from a woman in her fifties or sixties in a cohort sampled during active COVID-19.

This sequence joins TRBV4-1 and TRBJ2-7, with 10 positions matching TRBD2. The CDR3 extends over 18 amino acids. The V gene end was trimmed by 0 bases and the J gene end by 3 bases; junction bases not matched to a gene: 11. From germline, CDR1 is MGHRA and CDR2 YSYEKL. The CDR3 region has the DNA TGCGCCAGCAGCCAAGATTGGAGCGGGAGGGCCCTCGGCTACGAGCAGTACTTC. This gives the protein CASSQDWSGRALGYEQYF.

This chain joins TRBV14 and TRBJ2-5; D is perhaps TRBD2 (6 bases). Germline assignment: CDR1 SGHDN and CDR2 FVKESK. The CDR3 is 14 amino acids. The V gene lost 6 bases and the J gene lost 7 bases, with 18 bases spanning the gap. The CDR3 nucleotides are TGTGCCAGCAGTCAAATTTACGCCGGGGGGACCCAGTACTTC. It translates to CASSQIYAGGTQYF.

As regards this clone: This CDR3 is also generated by other DNA sequences in the sample. The CDR3 spells CASSLLYNEQFF. DNA of the CDR3: TGTGCCAGCAGTTTACTGTACAATGAGCAGTTCTTC. J is TRBJ2-1 and V is TRBV28; D unresolved. The V and J ends lost 2 bases and 4 bases respectively, with 3 bases between them. This CDR3 has 12 residues. The germline V gene encodes CDR1 MDHEN and CDR2 SYDVKM.

The V gene is TRBV11-3, the J gene TRBJ2-2; perhaps TRBD2 as D (5 bases). Trimming took off 1 base at V and 5 bases at J, with 17 bases between the two ends. The CDR3 totals 17 residues. Looked up from germline, CDR1 is SGHNT and CDR2 is YENEEA. The CDR3 coding sequence is TGTGCCAGCAGCTTAGCCGGGCGCCCCGGGGTTACCGGGGAGCTGTTTTTT. Amino acids: CASSLAGRPGVTGELFF.

The rearrangement joins TRBV19 to TRBJ2-7; 8 bases map to TRBD2. Germline V gene lookup returns CDR1 LNHDA and CDR2 SQIVND (reference sequence). Trimming removed 5 bases from V and 6 bases from J; junction bases left unmatched: 9. The CDR3 covers 14 residues. The CDR3 protein is CASSPGTRRSEQYF. The CDR3 DNA reads as TGTGCCAGTAGTCCCGGGACTAGACGGTCCGAGCAGTACTTC.

The chain's CDR3 is CSVEPAGTYEQYF. Here the CDR3 DNA reads TGCAGCGTTGAACCGGCGGGTACCTACGAGCAGTACTTC. This chain connects TRBV29-1 to TRBJ2-7; perhaps TRBD2 as D (5 bases). V lost 2 bases and J lost 2, with 10 bases in between. The CDR3 runs to 13 residues. Germline CDR1 and CDR2: SQVTM and ANQGSEA.

The chain combines TRBV28 with TRBJ2-3; no clear D gene. The CDR3 length is 14 residues. In germline, CDR1 is MDHEN, CDR2 SYDVKM. V was shortened by 5 bases and J by 0 bases, with 9 bases between the two germline ends. The DNA of the CDR3 is TGTGCCAGCAGTCAGACACTGAGCACAGATACGCAGTATTTT. It yields the protein CASSQTLSTDTQYF.

This chain joins TRBV12-5 and TRBJ2-7; D remains ambiguous. This CDR3 has 17 amino acids. V lost 3 bases and J lost 2, with 20 bases in between. Germline V gene lookup returns CDR1 LGHNT and CDR2 FRNRAP. The CDR3 DNA reads as TGTGCTAGTGGTTTTGGGTGTAGGAACAGATCCACCTACGAGCAGTACTTC. Translating gives CASGFGCRNRSTYEQYF.

The chain joins TRBV7-8 to TRBJ1-2; 9 bases fit TRBD1. Per germline, CDR1 SGHVS and CDR2 FQNEAQ. V shed 2 bases and J 1 base; nucleotides not matched to a gene: 5. This CDR3 is built from 16 residues. CDR3 sequence: CASSLRDRAINYGYTF. DNA of the CDR3: TGTGCCAGCAGCTTACGGGACAGGGCAATTAACTATGGCTACACCTTC. The entire variable domain, with the rest obtained from reference TRBV7-8 and TRBJ1-2, is as follows: GAGVSQSPRYKVAKRGQDVALRCDPISGHVSLFWYQQALGQGPEFLTYFQNEAQLDKSGLPSDRFFAERPEGSVSTLKIQRTQQEDSAVYLCASSLRDRAINYGYTFGSGTRLTVV.

The rearrangement uses TRBV29-1 and TRBJ1-1, with D tentatively TRBD1 (5 bases). CDR3 length equals 12 residues. Trimming stripped 8 bases from V and 4 bases from J, with 14 bases between. The germline V gene has CDR1 SQVTM and CDR2 ANQGSEA. The CDR3, as DNA: TGCAGCCTGAGGACATCCGGCACTGAAGCTTTCTTT. Its protein product is CSLRTSGTEAFF.

The CDR3 DNA reads as TGTGCCAGCAGCGGGACTAGTAGCCCCTACGAGCAGTACTTC. Encoded protein: CASSGTSSPYEQYF. The chain joins TRBV5-4 to TRBJ2-7; the match to TRBD2 covers 8 bases. V trimming: 4 bases; J trimming: 2 bases; junction bases outside the gene matches: 5. The CDR3 length is 14 residues. Looked up from germline, CDR1 is SGHNT and CDR2 is YYREEE (reference sequence).

The chain has TRBV24-1 and TRBJ2-3; TRBD2 matches at 8 bases. In germline, CDR1 is KGHDR, CDR2 SFDVKD. With V trimmed by 4 bases and J by 4 bases, 12 bases remained unmatched. This CDR3 comprises 17 residues. CDR3 sequence (DNA): TGTGCCACCAGTGACTTGAGGGCAGCGGGAGAGTCAGATACGCAGTATTTT. As protein: CATSDLRAAGESDTQYF.

V is TRBV9 and J is TRBJ2-1, with 11 bases fitting TRBD2. Germline-derived CDR1 and CDR2 are SGDLS and YYNGEE. The CDR3 length is 19 residues. Germline trimming cut 0 bases from V and 2 bases from J; bases unmatched to any gene: 10. The CDR3 sequence is CASSVDPGSSGRTYNEQFF. CDR3 nucleotide sequence: TGTGCCAGCAGCGTAGACCCAGGGTCTAGCGGGAGGACCTACAATGAGCAGTTCTTC.

The V and J genes are TRBV2 and TRBJ1-2; 10 bases are a match to TRBD1. The J segment lost 7 bases and the V segment lost 4 bases, leaving 6 bases of the junction unmatched. The germline V gene has CDR1 SNHLY and CDR2 FYNNEI. This CDR3 is built from 14 residues. As DNA, the CDR3 is TGTGCCAGCAGTGGACAGGGGGCGGCGAGTGGCTACACCTTC. Translating it yields CASSGQGAASGYTF.

The gene calls are TRBV6-5 and TRBJ2-7; 8 bases agree with TRBD2. The CDR3 contains 11 residues. CDR1 is MNHEY and CDR2 is SVGAGI in the germline V gene. Trimming at V came to 11 bases and at J to 4 bases, leaving 4 bases not matched to a gene. The CDR3 loop reads CASQREYEQYF. For the CDR3, the DNA is TGTGCCTCTCAGCGGGAGTACGAGCAGTACTTC.

The chain links TRBV4-2 to TRBJ2-6; TRBD1 might be the D (6 bases). With 1 base removed from V and 0 bases from J, the gap between germline ends came to 16 bases. The CDR3 is 19 amino acids. Germline CDR1 reads LGHNA; CDR2 reads YNFKEQ. The CDR3 sequence is CASSQGWGIQGSGANVLTF. CDR3 DNA: TGTGCCAGCAGCCAAGGATGGGGGATACAGGGCTCTGGGGCCAACGTCCTGACTTTC.

The chain links TRBV21-1 to TRBJ2-1; TRBD2, the table's D call, was not compared with the DNA. TRBV21-1 is reported as a pseudogene. The CDR3 has 18 residues. The CDR3 nucleotides are TGTGCCAGCAGACCTTTCGTGGGGGGCGCGGGAGAGAACAATGAGCAGTTCTTC. Translated: CASRPFVGGAGENNEQFF.

The chain has TRBV30 and TRBJ2-1; D is ambiguous. CDR3 length equals 12 residues. V gave up 5 bases and J gave up 9 bases, with 14 bases separating them. The germline CDR1 and CDR2 sequences are GTSNPN and SVGIG (reference sequence). CDR3 sequence: CAWDNPSAEQFF. CDR3 DNA: TGTGCCTGGGACAACCCTTCTGCTGAGCAGTTCTTC.

This clone showed up just a few times. This CDR3 is CASSSGGTGGVYEQYF. The CDR3, as DNA: TGTGCCAGCAGTTCCGGGGGGACAGGGGGCGTCTACGAGCAGTACTTC. The V and J genes are TRBV6-5 and TRBJ2-7, with 12 bases lining up with TRBD1. CDR3 size: 16 residues. Germline CDR1 reads MNHEY; CDR2 reads SVGAGI. V trimming: 4 bases; J trimming: 3 bases; junction bases outside the gene matches: 7.

V and J are TRBV28 and TRBJ2-1; a weak D match, TRBD1 (6 bases). V was pared by 6 bases and J by 0 bases, with 15 bases between. This CDR3 contains 16 residues. The germline gives CDR1 MDHEN, CDR2 SYDVKM. CDR3 nucleotide sequence: TGTGCCAGCAGAACGACAGGCCCTAGCTCCTACAATGAGCAGTTCTTC. This sequence encodes CASRTTGPSSYNEQFF. Drawing the rest from reference TRBV28 and TRBJ2-1, the complete variable domain is DVKVTQSSRYLVKRTGEKVFLECVQDMDHENMFWYRQDPGLGLRLIYFSYDVKMKEKGDIPEGYSVSREKKERFSLILESASTNQTSMYLCASRTTGPSSYNEQFFGPGTRLTVL.

This sequence joins TRBV7-9 and TRBJ1-1; D is uncertain. The CDR3 consists of 14 residues. The germline gives CDR1 SEHNR, CDR2 FQNEAQ (reference sequence). The ends were cut back, 1 base at V and 1 base at J, with 7 bases in the middle. CDR3 bases: TGTGCCAGCAGCTTAGGGAGCGCGAACACTGAAGCTTTCTTT. Amino acids: CASSLGSANTEAFF.

V usage is TRBV7-8 and J usage is TRBJ1-1, with a possible D match to TRBD1 (5 bases). Germline V lookup: CDR1 SGHVS, CDR2 FQNEAQ. This CDR3 contains 14 residues. V dropped 5 bases and J dropped 10 bases, with 20 bases sitting between them. The CDR3 region is CASSPGQGPWGAFF. The CDR3 DNA is TGTGCCAGCAGCCCTGGCCAGGGCCCTTGGGGAGCTTTCTTT.

This rearrangement joins TRBV7-9 to TRBJ2-7, with D unresolved. This CDR3 region has 14 residues. Per germline, CDR1 SEHNR and CDR2 FQNEAQ (reference sequence). V lost 7 bases and J lost 7, with 20 bases in between. The CDR3 region has the DNA TGTGCCAGCACCCACTCATCCGGGTCTCGGGAGCAGTACTTC. This codes for CASTHSSGSREQYF.

The J gene is TRBJ2-3, the V gene TRBV7-9, with 10 bases that match TRBD1. CDR1 and CDR2 from the germline V gene are SEHNR and FQNEAQ (reference sequence). The V gene end was trimmed by 11 bases and the J gene end by 1 base; junction bases not matched to a gene: 9. The CDR3 loop spans 15 amino acids. This CDR3 reads CAQDRGIVGTDTQYF. DNA for the CDR3: TGTGCCCAGGACAGGGGGATAGTTGGCACAGATACGCAGTATTTT.

This clone was found once. CDR3 protein: CASSLGQGSWEQYF. CDR3 coding DNA: TGCGCCAGCAGCTTGGGACAGGGGTCCTGGGAGCAGTACTTC. The genes are TRBV5-1 and TRBJ2-7; TRBD1 matches 8 bases. V dropped 0 bases and J dropped 7; count of bases not matched to a gene: 6. CDR1 is SGHRS, CDR2 YFSETQ, per germline. CDR3 length equals 14 residues.

The V and J genes are TRBV6-5 and TRBJ1-1, with D perhaps matching TRBD1 (6 bases). This CDR3 is built from 12 residues. Germline CDR1 reads MNHEY; CDR2 reads SVGAGI. The V gene lost 2 bases and the J gene lost 6 bases, with 7 bases spanning the gap. The CDR3 DNA sequence: TGTGCCAGCAGTTACAGGACAGCTGAAGCTTTCTTT. Amino acids: CASSYRTAEAFF.

The genes are TRBV2 and TRBJ2-1; D call uncertain. CDR3 length equals 13 residues. V was cut by 6 bases and J by 2 bases, with 8 bases left in between. CDR1 SNHLY and CDR2 FYNNEI come from the germline V gene. The CDR3 protein is CASRAVAYNEQFF. The CDR3 coding sequence is TGTGCCAGCAGGGCGGTCGCCTACAATGAGCAGTTCTTC.